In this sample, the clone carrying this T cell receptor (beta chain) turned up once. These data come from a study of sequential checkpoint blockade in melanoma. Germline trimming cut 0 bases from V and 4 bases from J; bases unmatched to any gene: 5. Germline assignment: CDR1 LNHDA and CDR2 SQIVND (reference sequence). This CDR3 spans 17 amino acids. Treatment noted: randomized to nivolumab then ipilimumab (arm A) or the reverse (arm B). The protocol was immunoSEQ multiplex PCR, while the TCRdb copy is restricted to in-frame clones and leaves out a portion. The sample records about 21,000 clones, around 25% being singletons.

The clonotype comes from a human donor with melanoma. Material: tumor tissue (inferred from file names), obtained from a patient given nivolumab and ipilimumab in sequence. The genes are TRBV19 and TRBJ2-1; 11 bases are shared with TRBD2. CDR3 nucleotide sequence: TGTGCCAGTAGTATAGATCATCCTAGCGGGGGGTACAATGAGCAGTTCTTC. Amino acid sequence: CASSIDHPSGGYNEQFF.